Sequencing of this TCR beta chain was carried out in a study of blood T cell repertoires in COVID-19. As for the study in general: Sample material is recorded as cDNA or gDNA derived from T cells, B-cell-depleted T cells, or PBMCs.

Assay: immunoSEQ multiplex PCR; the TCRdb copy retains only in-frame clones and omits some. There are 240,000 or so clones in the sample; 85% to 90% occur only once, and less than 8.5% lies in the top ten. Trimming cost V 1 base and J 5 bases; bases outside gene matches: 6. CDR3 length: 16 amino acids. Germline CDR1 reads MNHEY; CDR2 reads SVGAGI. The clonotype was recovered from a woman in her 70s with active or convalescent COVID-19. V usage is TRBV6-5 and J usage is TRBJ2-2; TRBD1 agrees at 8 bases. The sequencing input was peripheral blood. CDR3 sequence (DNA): TGTGCCAGCAGTTACTTGTTCAGGGGGCTTACCGGGGAGCTGTTTTTT. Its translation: CASSYLFRGLTGELFF.